This T cell receptor beta chain came from a study of T cell repertoires in cytomegalovirus infection. This clonotype appeared a few times. As yet, its antigen is unknown. TCRdb called the reads again in MiXCR, with one record for every CDR3 protein. The table records some 220,000 distinct CDR3 sequences, about 38% of them present only once. This CDR3 comprises 15 residues. Germline V lookup: CDR1 MNHNS, CDR2 SASEGT. V was trimmed by 4 bases and J by 0 bases, leaving 12 bases between them. The chain carries TRBV6-1 and TRBJ1-1; D gene uncertain. This TCR came from a human donor in good health (CMV status not recorded). Some clones in this sample may be carry-over from other donors' samples. The material sequenced was CD8+ T cells from cultured PBMCs, taken from culture after CMV antigen stimulation. The CDR3 coding sequence is TGTGCCAGCAGTGTAGGACGGGTCATGAACACTGAAGCTTTCTTT. Translated: CASSVGRVMNTEAFF.